Shown below are 17 T cell receptor beta chains from a single sample sequenced in a study of shared clonotypes between healthy human individuals. The repertoire was sequenced with immunoSEQ multiplex PCR; TCRdb's copy has only in-frame clones and lacks some. The profile shows roughly 2,300,000 clones, 92% of them singletons. Sequencing was done on a sample of naive CD4+ T cells from PBMCs. Described subset: CD45RA+ positively selected. Receptors originate from a man in his late teens or twenties in good health. Some clones in this sample may be carry-over from other donors' samples.

The rearrangement links TRBV27 to TRBJ1-1; D remains unclear. CDR3 length equals 15 residues. Germline V gene data show CDR1 as MNHEY and CDR2 as SMNVEV (reference sequence). Deletions cut 5 bases from V and 1 base from J, with 14 bases between. The CDR3 region is CASSPIGRKNTEAFF. Written as DNA, the CDR3 is TGTGCCAGCAGTCCAATCGGACGGAAGAACACTGAAGCTTTCTTT.

The chain combines TRBV14 with TRBJ2-4; 10 nucleotides match TRBD1. Per the germline V gene, CDR1 is SGHDN and CDR2 is FVKESK. The CDR3 length is 13 residues. Trimming removed 4 bases from V and 12 bases from J; junction bases left unmatched: 6. The CDR3 nucleotides are TGTGCCAGCAGCCCGGACAGGGGGGTGGATCAGTACTTC. It codes for CASSPDRGVDQYF.

This chain links TRBV27 with TRBJ2-2, with D possibly TRBD1 on 6 matching bases. This CDR3 spans 17 amino acids. Germline V gene sequence: CDR1 MNHEY, CDR2 SMNVEV (reference sequence). The V and J ends lost 4 bases and 3 bases respectively, with 18 bases between them. The CDR3 nucleotides are TGTGCCAGCAGTTCATACCGGGACATTTGGGACACCGGGGAGCTGTTTTTT. This sequence encodes CASSSYRDIWDTGELFF.

V is TRBV2 and J is TRBJ2-2; 12 bases match TRBD2. This CDR3 comprises 14 residues. The V gene end was trimmed by 7 bases and the J gene end by 4 bases; junction bases not matched to a gene: 1. The germline CDR1 and CDR2 sequences are SNHLY and FYNNEI. This chain's CDR3 is CASKGLAGTGELFF. As DNA, the CDR3 is TGTGCCAGCAAGGGACTAGCGGGCACCGGGGAGCTGTTTTTT.

This chain joins TRBV9 and TRBJ1-2; the D gene is possibly TRBD1 (6 bases). The V gene lost 0 bases and the J gene lost 7 bases, with 16 bases spanning the gap. This CDR3 contains 15 residues. Germline CDR1 is SGDLS and CDR2 is YYNGEE. The CDR3 nucleotides read TGTGCCAGCAGCGTAGCTACTGGACAGTCTCTTGGCTACACCTTC. It yields the protein CASSVATGQSLGYTF.

The rearrangement links TRBV6-4 to TRBJ2-2, with 8 bases that match TRBD1. The CDR3 totals 16 residues. V lost 7 bases, J lost 1 base, and 8 bases stayed unmatched. CDR1 and CDR2 from the germline V gene are MRHNA and SNTAGT. The CDR3 sequence: CASTSDRGRNTGELFF. The DNA for the CDR3 is TGTGCCAGCACGAGCGACAGGGGAAGGAACACCGGGGAGCTGTTTTTT.

This rearrangement joins TRBV19 to TRBJ2-7; the D is unclear. The CDR3 covers 14 residues. Germline CDR1 reads LNHDA; CDR2 reads SQIVND (reference sequence). Trimming cost V 0 bases and J 0 bases, with 6 bases left between them. The CDR3 DNA reads TGTGCCAGTAGTATAGACAGGAGCTCCTACGAGCAGTACTTC. This encodes CASSIDRSSYEQYF.

This chain links TRBV28 with TRBJ1-6; the D gene is possibly TRBD1 (5 bases). Germline V CDR1 and CDR2: MDHEN, SYDVKM. The CDR3 has 15 residues. With 6 bases removed from V and 7 bases from J, the gap between germline ends came to 16 bases. As DNA, the CDR3 is TGTGCCAGCAGCGAACCCGGGACGGTCAATTCACCCCTCCACTTT. Its translation: CASSEPGTVNSPLHF.

With regard to this clone: The identical CDR3 is also encoded by other nucleotide sequences in the sample. This chain connects TRBV28 to TRBJ1-1, with TRBD1 matching over 8 bases. CDR3 length equals 15 residues. Losses at the gene ends were 5 bases for V and 1 base for J; bases not matched to a gene: 6. Germline V CDR1 and CDR2: MDHEN, SYDVKM. This chain's CDR3 is CASSTPGTGNTEAFF. The DNA of the CDR3 is TGTGCCAGCAGTACGCCCGGGACAGGGAACACTGAAGCTTTCTTT.

The rearrangement links TRBV19 to TRBJ1-3; no definite D call. Trimming cost V 1 base and J 0 bases, with 16 bases left between them. This CDR3 has 18 amino acids. Germline values: CDR1 LNHDA, CDR2 SQIVND (reference sequence). The CDR3, as DNA: TGTGCCAGTAGTATAGTTACATCGTACCTCGGCTCTGGAAACACCATATATTTT. Translated, it gives CASSIVTSYLGSGNTIYF.

V is TRBV6-6 and J is TRBJ2-3, with TRBD2 identical over 7 bases. The CDR3 sequence is 14 residues long. V dropped 4 bases and J dropped 6; count of bases not matched to a gene: 7. Germline CDR1 is MNHNY and CDR2 is SVGAGI (reference sequence). Here the CDR3 reads CASSSAREGDTQYF. CDR3 DNA: TGTGCCAGCAGTTCGGCCAGGGAGGGTGATACGCAGTATTTT.

A word on this clone: This specimen includes other DNA sequences encoding the same CDR3. The chain couples TRBV5-1 to TRBJ2-1, with no clear D. The CDR3 has 15 amino acids. V was cut by 0 bases and J by 0 bases, with 7 bases left in between. The germline V gene encodes CDR1 SGHRS and CDR2 YFSETQ. This chain's CDR3 is CASSLGPSSYNEQFF. The CDR3 coding sequence is TGCGCCAGCAGCTTGGGCCCTAGCTCCTACAATGAGCAGTTCTTC.

J is TRBJ2-3 and V is TRBV5-1, with D uncertain. Germline CDR1 is SGHRS and CDR2 is YFSETQ. Trimming took 0 bases from V and 2 from J, leaving 10 bases between them. The CDR3 has 15 residues. The CDR3 coding sequence is TGCGCCAGCAGCTTGGGGGCAGCCCACACAGATACGCAGTATTTT. It specifies CASSLGAAHTDTQYF.

The CDR3 is CASSPAPTVDTIYF. The CDR3 DNA reads as TGTGCCAGCTCACCAGCCCCTACGGTGGACACCATATATTTT. This chain links TRBV18 with TRBJ1-3, with D hard to call. V was cut by 2 bases and J by 8 bases, with 13 bases left in between. Germline-derived CDR1 and CDR2 are KGHSH and LQKENI. The CDR3 extends over 14 amino acids.

The chain uses TRBV9 and TRBJ2-7, with D unclear. This CDR3 has 14 residues. The germline CDR1 and CDR2 sequences are SGDLS and YYNGEE. The V gene lost 0 bases and the J gene lost 0 bases, with 7 bases spanning the gap. CDR3 loop: CASSVGPTSYEQYF. The CDR3 nucleotides read TGTGCCAGCAGCGTAGGGCCGACCTCCTACGAGCAGTACTTC.

The rearrangement uses TRBV5-1 and TRBJ2-5, with a weak D call TRBD2 (5 bases). CDR1 and CDR2 (germline): SGHRS, YFSETQ. Trimming left V 4 bases short and J 5 bases short, with 15 bases between. This CDR3 spans 14 amino acids. The CDR3: CASSQTSFSETQYF. The CDR3 DNA sequence: TGCGCCAGCAGCCAAACTAGTTTCTCGGAGACCCAGTACTTC.

The CDR3 bases are TGTGCCAGCATCGACAGGGGGGACACCGGGGAGCTGTTTTTT. Translation: CASIDRGDTGELFF. The chain links TRBV6-6 to TRBJ2-2; TRBD1 agrees at 9 bases. There are 14 residues in the CDR3. The germline CDR1 and CDR2 sequences are MNHNY and SVGAGI (reference sequence). V dropped 7 bases and J dropped 3; count of bases not matched to a gene: 3.